This T cell receptor (beta chain) is drawn from a study of cytomegalovirus exposure and HLA in healthy donors. It was with 60 Vbeta and 13 Jbeta primers that the PCR ran. Data came from immunoSEQ multiplex PCR; TCRdb stores just in-frame clones and leaves some out. The sample has about 170,000 clones, about 62% seen once. General observations from the study: Accurate predictions that matched the HLA-A and HLA-B alleles of most subjects were reportedly made from TCR beta sequences.

At sampling all donors were nominally healthy, likely with unrecorded immune exposures. This clone appeared a few times. Its antigen is currently unknown. From germline, CDR1 is SGHDT and CDR2 YYEEEE. This CDR3 spans 13 amino acids. V was clipped by 4 bases and J by 0 bases, with 7 bases between them. The origin of this receptor is a man in his forties or fifties in good health and CMV-seronegative. The chain recombines TRBV5-6 with TRBJ1-2; TRBD1 might be the D (5 bases). The sample taken for sequencing was PBMCs. CDR3 nucleotide sequence: TGTGCCAGCAGCCTGACAGCTAACTATGGCTACACCTTC. Encoded protein: CASSLTANYGYTF.